This T cell receptor beta chain was obtained from a study of cytomegalovirus exposure and HLA in healthy donors. Broader study findings: Immune exposure was documented only through CMV serostatus.

This CDR3 contains 13 residues. With V trimmed by 5 bases and J by 6 bases, 3 bases remained unmatched. Germline V CDR1 and CDR2: SGHAT, FQNNGV. A multiplex PCR was run with 60 Vbeta primers and 13 Jbeta primers. Assay: immunoSEQ multiplex PCR; the TCRdb copy retains only in-frame clones and omits some. Of fewer than 200,000 clones listed, roughly 80% were seen once; the top ten hold about 0.8%. Note on this clone: Its antigen is unidentified.

The clonotype comes from a young woman in good health and CMV-seronegative. The material sequenced was PBMCs. This chain connects TRBV11-2 to TRBJ2-1; 8 positions match TRBD1. This CDR3 reads CASSRTGGNEQFF. The CDR3 DNA is TGTGCCAGCAGCCGTACAGGGGGCAATGAGCAGTTCTTC. Together with reference TRBV11-2 and TRBJ2-1, the CDR3 gives the full variable domain: EAGVAQSPRYKIIEKRQSVAFWCNPISGHATLYWYQQILGQGPKLLIQFQNNGVVDDSQLPKDRFSAERLKGVDSTLKIQPAKLEDSAVYLCASSRTGGNEQFFGPGTRLTVL.